This T cell receptor (beta chain) was captured in a study of T cell responses to AZD1222 COVID-19 vaccine. Study-wide results and caveats: Regions 160-218 and 743-854 held dominance among vaccine-associated CD4 TCRs, which spanned spike.

Regarding this clone: Its antigen remains unidentified.

Produced via immunoSEQ multiplex PCR; TCRdb's table is partial and in-frame only. Among some 130,000 clones listed, 90% to 95% were seen once. CDR1 is SGDLS and CDR2 is YYNGEE in the germline V gene. There are 16 residues in the CDR3. V dropped 4 bases and J dropped 0 bases, with 13 bases sitting between them. This chain uses TRBV9 with TRBJ1-4; a possible D gene is TRBD1 (6 bases). The sequenced sample was peripheral blood, obtained on day 0 of AZD1222 vaccination. The TCR comes from an adult in good health. The chain's CDR3 is CASSRLGAATNEKLFF. In nucleotides, the CDR3 is TGTGCCAGCAGCCGCCTGGGGGCAGCAACTAATGAAAAACTGTTTTTT.